The count of the clone carrying this T cell receptor beta chain is one. Its antigen is currently unknown. The data were obtained in a study of cytomegalovirus exposure and HLA in healthy donors. Study overall: The Caucasian-associated ancestry cluster contained 81% of the approximately 400 genotyped donors. Study observations and caveats: There were some V segments, including TRBV6-2 and TRBV6-3, excluded as indistinguishable. Accurate prediction of most subjects' HLA-A and HLA-B alleles from TCR beta sequences was reported.

Germline CDR1 reads LNHDA; CDR2 reads SQIVND (reference sequence). The length of the CDR3 is 14 residues. Trimming removed 8 bases from V and 6 bases from J; junction bases left unmatched: 5. The primer mix had 60 Vbeta and 13 Jbeta primers. TCRdb's copy holds only in-frame clones and misses some; the assay was immunoSEQ multiplex PCR. The sample has approximately 170,000 clones, more than 65% seen once; the top ten hold around 1.5%. Sequencing was performed on PBMCs. This sequence originates from a male donor in good health and CMV-seronegative. V usage is TRBV19 and J usage is TRBJ1-4, with 11 positions matching TRBD1. In nucleotides, the CDR3 is TGTGCCAGTCAGCCGGGACAGGGGGATGAAAAACTGTTTTTT. Its translation: CASQPGQGDEKLFF.